Shown below are 10 T cell receptor beta chains from a single sample sequenced in a study of shared clonotypes between healthy human individuals. Clones were sequenced by immunoSEQ multiplex PCR, and TCRdb holds only the in-frame ones, with some missing. The table has about 2 million clones, 95% seen once. The sequenced sample consisted of naive CD4+ T cells sorted from blood. The subset is: CD45RA+ positively selected. These receptors originate from a man younger than 35 in good health.

The chain has TRBV9 and TRBJ2-7, with D possibly matching TRBD1 (6 bases). The V gene lost 2 bases and the J gene lost 3 bases, with 12 bases spanning the gap. The CDR3 has 14 residues. From germline, CDR1 is SGDLS and CDR2 YYNGEE. The CDR3 bases are TGTGCCAGCAGCGTCCGGGACAAATACTACGAGCAGTACTTC. It codes for CASSVRDKYYEQYF.

The V gene is TRBV6-5, the J gene TRBJ2-2; D might be TRBD1 or TRBD2, each matching 5 bases. Trimming removed 4 bases at V and 10 bases at J, with 22 bases between. The CDR3 spans 16 residues. Germline V CDR1 and CDR2: MNHEY, SVGAGI. This chain's CDR3 is CASSFYSGTASKELFF. In nucleotides, the CDR3 is TGTGCCAGCAGTTTCTACTCCGGGACCGCTAGCAAGGAGCTGTTTTTT.

The rearrangement joins TRBV11-2 to TRBJ1-1; 8 bases match TRBD1. The CDR3 length is 15 residues. V lost 5 bases to trimming and J lost 6 bases; unmatched junction nucleotides: 11. Germline V CDR1 and CDR2: SGHAT, FQNNGV. In DNA form, the CDR3 reads TGTGCCAGCAGCCCGCAAGGACAGGGAAGGGCTGAAGCTTTCTTT. This gives the protein CASSPQGQGRAEAFF. Supplemented by reference TRBV11-2 and TRBJ1-1, the full variable domain reads EAGVAQSPRYKIIEKRQSVAFWCNPISGHATLYWYQQILGQGPKLLIQFQNNGVVDDSQLPKDRFSAERLKGVDSTLKIQPAKLEDSAVYLCASSPQGQGRAEAFFGQGTRLTVV.

The chain joins TRBV2 to TRBJ1-2; 8 nucleotides match TRBD1. The V segment lost 6 bases and the J segment 0 bases; nucleotides outside the gene matches: 9. The germline gives CDR1 SNHLY, CDR2 FYNNEI. This CDR3 spans 16 amino acids. The CDR3 DNA reads TGTGCCAGCAGCGGAAACACAGGGGGAGCTAACTATGGCTACACCTTC. As protein: CASSGNTGGANYGYTF.

This sequence joins TRBV7-2 and TRBJ1-2; 9 bases agree with TRBD1. Germline V CDR1 and CDR2: SGHTA, FQGNSA. J gave up 6 bases and V 4 bases, and 6 bases lay outside the gene matches. CDR3 length: 14 residues. The CDR3 sequence: CASSYYRGRDGYTF. For the CDR3, the DNA is TGTGCCAGCAGCTACTACAGGGGGCGAGATGGCTACACCTTC. The complete variable domain, with remaining parts taken from reference TRBV7-2 and TRBJ1-2, reads GAGVSQSPSNKVTEKGKDVELRCDPISGHTALYWYRQSLGQGLEFLIYFQGNSAPDKSGLPSDRFSAERTGGSVSTLTIQRTQQEDSAVYLCASSYYRGRDGYTFGSGTRLTVV.

The V and J genes are TRBV6-6 and TRBJ1-1; D is unresolved. The germline V gene encodes CDR1 MNHNY and CDR2 SVGAGI (reference sequence). The CDR3 contains 13 residues. The V end lost 1 base, the J end lost 5 bases, and 8 bases lay between the germline ends. The CDR3 region is CASSYLGKTEAFF. CDR3 nucleotides: TGTGCCAGCAGTTACTTGGGGAAGACTGAAGCTTTCTTT.

The V gene is TRBV30, the J gene TRBJ2-3, with TRBD1 matching 8 bases. There are 13 residues in the CDR3. From germline, CDR1 is GTSNPN and CDR2 SVGIG (reference sequence). The ends lost 4 bases at V and 7 bases at J; junction bases unmatched: 7. The CDR3: CAWTLDRGHTQYF. In DNA form, the CDR3 reads TGTGCCTGGACCTTAGACAGGGGTCATACGCAGTATTTT.

This chain connects TRBV6-1 to TRBJ2-3; 8 bases are a match to TRBD2. The CDR3 has 15 amino acids. V trimming: 5 bases; J trimming: 1 base; junction bases outside the gene matches: 5. Germline V gene data show CDR1 as MNHNS and CDR2 as SASEGT. CDR3 protein: CASSNGGAGTDTQYF. CDR3 nucleotide sequence: TGTGCCAGCAGTAACGGGGGGGCAGGCACAGATACGCAGTATTTT.

J is TRBJ1-1 and V is TRBV7-2; 9 nucleotides agree with TRBD1. The CDR3 is made up of 17 amino acids. Germline V CDR1 and CDR2: SGHTA, FQGNSA. Trimming took 5 bases from V and 0 from J; bases not matched to a gene: 10. CDR3 sequence: CASSPRTGVILNTEAFF. The CDR3 coding sequence is TGTGCCAGCAGCCCACGGACAGGGGTGATCTTGAACACTGAAGCTTTCTTT.

This clone showed up just once. The chain uses TRBV29-1 and TRBJ1-2; TRBD1 aligns across 7 bases. V trimming: 0 bases; J trimming: 0 bases; junction bases outside the gene matches: 13. Looked up from germline, CDR1 is SQVTM and CDR2 is ANQGSEA. This CDR3 spans 18 amino acids. This CDR3 is CSVEDYAKGAFSNYGYTF. DNA of the CDR3: TGCAGCGTTGAAGATTACGCAAAGGGGGCCTTCTCTAACTATGGCTACACCTTC.